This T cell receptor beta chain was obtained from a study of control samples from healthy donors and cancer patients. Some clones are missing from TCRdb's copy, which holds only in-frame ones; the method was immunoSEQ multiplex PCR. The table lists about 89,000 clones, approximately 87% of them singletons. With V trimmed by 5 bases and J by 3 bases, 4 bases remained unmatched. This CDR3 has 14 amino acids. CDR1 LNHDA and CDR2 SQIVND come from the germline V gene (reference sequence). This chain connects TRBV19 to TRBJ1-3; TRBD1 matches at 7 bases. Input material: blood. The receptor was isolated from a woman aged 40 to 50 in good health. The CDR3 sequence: CASSEDRVGNTIYF. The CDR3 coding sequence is TGTGCCAGTAGTGAAGACAGGGTTGGAAACACCATATATTTT.